This T cell receptor (beta chain) is from a study of T cell changes during pregnancy in multiple sclerosis. The data were produced by immunoSEQ multiplex PCR, yet TCRdb's version contains in-frame clones alone and is incomplete. The data contain tens of thousands of clones, around 92% of them singletons. V trimming: 0 bases; J trimming: 4 bases; junction bases outside the gene matches: 9. The CDR3 has 19 amino acids. Germline V gives CDR1 LNHDA, CDR2 SQIVND (reference sequence). The sequencing used CD4+ T cells from peripheral blood mononuclear cells, collected in the third trimester of pregnancy. This chain uses TRBV19 with TRBJ1-6; 10 nucleotides align to TRBD1. The TCR originated in a female donor with multiple sclerosis, enrolled in a pregnancy study. CDR3 nucleotides: TGTGCCAGTAGTATAGATGTGACAGGGGGCAGCGGATATAATTCACCCCTCCACTTT. Encoded protein: CASSIDVTGGSGYNSPLHF.